The rows below give T cell receptor beta chains drawn from one sample of a study of beta chain features in type 1 diabetes. The repertoire was sequenced with immunoSEQ multiplex PCR; TCRdb's copy has only in-frame clones and lacks some. The table lists under 250,000 clones, 11% of them singletons. The sample taken for sequencing was central memory CD4+ T cells from blood. These receptors all stem from a man aged 18 to 29 in good health. Each CDR3 is given with its conserved first and last residue. Fields, in order: J gene, clone size, V gene, D gene, CDR3 protein, CDR3 DNA. D genes are given only for firm matches. Only some rows state a clone size, as once, few, many or a class for expanded clones.

>TRBJ2-7|few|TRBV30|TRBD2
CAWRETSGSYF
TGTGCCTGGAGAGAGACTAGCGGGAGTTACTTC
>TRBJ2-5|NA|TRBV6-5|TRBD2
CASSYSGAGGRETQYF
TGTGCCAGCAGTTACTCGGGAGCGGGAGGGCGAGAGACCCAGTACTTC
>TRBJ1-2|few|TRBV20-1|NA
CSARDLSYYTF
TGCAGTGCTAGAGATCTCTCTTACTACACCTTC
>TRBJ2-2|NA|TRBV29-1|NA
CSVGVGGTGELFF
TGCAGCGTTGGGGTGGGCGGCACCGGGGAGCTGTTTTTT
>TRBJ2-7|NA|TRBV4-2|NA
CASSPTRGRHYEQYF
TGTGCCAGCAGCCCGACCCGTGGACGGCACTACGAGCAGTACTTC
>TRBJ2-7|few|TRBV20-1|NA
CSARDSFQQYF
TGCAGTGCTAGAGACAGTTTCCAGCAGTACTTC
>TRBJ2-1|few|TRBV2|TRBD2
CASSGAGVLYNEQFF
TGTGCCAGCAGTGGAGCGGGAGTTCTCTACAATGAGCAGTTCTTC
>TRBJ2-4|few|TRBV5-5|NA
CASSLGWRNIQYF
TGTGCCAGCAGTTTGGGTTGGAGAAACATTCAGTACTTC
>TRBJ1-2|few|TRBV30|NA
CAWGTGTNYGYTF
TGTGCCTGGGGTACAGGGACTAACTATGGCTACACCTTC
>TRBJ1-5|few|TRBV14|NA
CASSQDEYQPQHF
TGTGCCAGCAGCCAAGATGAGTACCAGCCCCAGCATTTT
>TRBJ2-7|few|TRBV7-2|NA
CASSGSPGYLGEQYF
TGTGCCAGCAGCGGAAGCCCAGGGTACTTAGGTGAGCAGTACTTC
>TRBJ2-1|few|TRBV7-7|NA
CASSLGTRSSYNEQFF
TGTGCTAGCAGCTTAGGTACTAGGAGCTCCTACAATGAGCAGTTCTTC
>TRBJ2-1|few|TRBV6-6|NA
CASSPQGGHEQFF
TGTGCCAGCAGTCCACAGGGAGGCCATGAGCAGTTCTTC
>TRBJ2-7|few|TRBV2|TRBD2
CATVRGTKRGEQYF
TGTGCCACCGTTCGCGGGACTAAACGCGGCGAGCAGTACTTC
>TRBJ1-2|few|TRBV9|NA
CPSSASPSANYGYTF
TGTCCCAGCAGCGCGAGCCCCTCGGCTAACTATGGCTACACCTTC
>TRBJ2-4|NA|TRBV25-1|NA
CASSDPADAKNIQYF
TGTGCCAGCAGTGATCCGGCAGATGCCAAAAACATTCAGTACTTC
>TRBJ2-3|few|TRBV29-1|NA
CSVAGRASTDTQYF
TGCAGCGTGGCTGGGCGGGCGAGCACAGATACGCAGTATTTT
>TRBJ2-7|many|TRBV4-2|NA
CASSRTGHLLEQYF
TGTGCCAGCAGCCGGACGGGACACCTTTTGGAGCAGTACTTC
>TRBJ1-2|NA|TRBV5-1|NA
CASRYDSSYGYTF
TGCGCCAGCAGGTATGACAGCTCCTATGGCTACACCTTC
>TRBJ2-3|NA|TRBV2|TRBD1
CASREIQGATDTQYF
TGTGCCAGCAGGGAGATACAGGGGGCTACAGATACGCAGTATTTT
>TRBJ1-4|few|TRBV2|NA
CASSGNGPNEKLFF
TGTGCCAGCAGTGGAAACGGTCCTAATGAAAAACTGTTTTTT
>TRBJ2-1|NA|TRBV5-1|TRBD2
CASSPLAGGAYNEQFF
TGCGCCAGCAGCCCGTTAGCGGGAGGGGCCTACAATGAGCAGTTCTTC
>TRBJ2-1|NA|TRBV5-4|NA
CASSLVGYNEQFF
TGTGCCAGCAGCTTGGTTGGGTACAATGAGCAGTTCTTC
>TRBJ1-2|once|TRBV28|TRBD1
CASSPAGGLNYGYTF
TGTGCCAGCAGTCCCGCAGGGGGCTTAAACTATGGCTACACCTTC